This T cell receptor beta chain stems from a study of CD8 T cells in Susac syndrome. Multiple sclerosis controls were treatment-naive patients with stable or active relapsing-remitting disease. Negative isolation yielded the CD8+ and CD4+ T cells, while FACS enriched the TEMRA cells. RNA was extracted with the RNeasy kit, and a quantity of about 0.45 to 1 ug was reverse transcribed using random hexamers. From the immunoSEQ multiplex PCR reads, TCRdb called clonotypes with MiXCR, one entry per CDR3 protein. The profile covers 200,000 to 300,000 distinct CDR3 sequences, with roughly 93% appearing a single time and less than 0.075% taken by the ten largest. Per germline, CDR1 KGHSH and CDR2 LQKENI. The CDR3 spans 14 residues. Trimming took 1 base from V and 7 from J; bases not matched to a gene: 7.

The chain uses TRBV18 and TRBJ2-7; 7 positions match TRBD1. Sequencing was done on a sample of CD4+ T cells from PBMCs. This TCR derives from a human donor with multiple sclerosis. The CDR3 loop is CASSPLGQAIEQYV. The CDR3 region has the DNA TGTGCCAGCTCACCACTCGGACAGGCCATTGAGCAGTACGTC.